A single sample gave rise to the 31 T cell receptor beta chains below, sequenced in a study of blood T cell repertoires in COVID-19. This table comes from immunoSEQ multiplex PCR, and its TCRdb copy is limited to in-frame clones, with some not included. The table records some 490,000 clones, 80% to 90% of them present only once. The sequenced material came from peripheral blood. These receptors all come from a human donor in a cohort sampled during active COVID-19.

This clone was recorded only once. J is TRBJ1-2 and V is TRBV19; 8 positions agree with TRBD1. The germline gives CDR1 LNHDA, CDR2 SQIVND (reference sequence). With 9 bases clipped from V and 2 bases from J, the junction kept 8 bases outside the gene matches. CDR3 size: 14 residues. CDR3 residues: CASTQTGENYGYTF. The CDR3 nucleotides read TGTGCCAGCACTCAGACAGGGGAAAACTATGGCTACACCTTC.

This clone has just a few counts. The chain uses TRBV4-2 and TRBJ2-7; 12 nucleotides match TRBD2. This CDR3 is built from 15 residues. Looked up from germline, CDR1 is LGHNA and CDR2 is YNFKEQ. V lost 4 bases to trimming and J lost 2 bases; unmatched junction nucleotides: 3. The CDR3 DNA reads TGTGCCAGCAGCCCGGGACTAGCGGGCCCCTACGAGCAGTACTTC. Encoded protein: CASSPGLAGPYEQYF.

J is TRBJ1-1 and V is TRBV7-9; the match to TRBD1 covers 8 bases. The CDR3 sequence is 19 residues long. Germline CDR1 reads SEHNR; CDR2 reads FQNEAQ (reference sequence). The junction had 17 bases not matched to a gene; V was cut back by 5 bases and J by 0 bases. CDR3 bases: TGTGCCAGCAGCCCTCGGGGACAGGCCCTTACTCCCATGAACACTGAAGCTTTCTTT. It is translated as CASSPRGQALTPMNTEAFF.

The J gene is TRBJ2-7, the V gene TRBV7-8, with 7 bases aligning to TRBD1. The CDR3 consists of 14 residues. Germline trimming cut 3 bases from V and 2 bases from J; bases unmatched to any gene: 4. The V gene's germline CDR1 is SGHVS and CDR2 FQNEAQ. In DNA form, the CDR3 reads TGTGCCAGCAGCTTGATGGGACAGACCTACGAGCAGTACTTC. Translation: CASSLMGQTYEQYF.

This rearrangement joins TRBV28 to TRBJ1-4; 9 bases are a match to TRBD1. Germline V lookup: CDR1 MDHEN, CDR2 SYDVKM. The CDR3 sequence is 14 residues long. Losses at the gene ends were 6 bases for V and 8 bases for J; bases not matched to a gene: 7. CDR3 sequence reads: CASSNRGLGEKLFF. Here the CDR3 DNA reads TGTGCCAGCAGCAACAGGGGGCTGGGGGAAAAACTGTTTTTT.

This clone was counted between two and nine times. V is TRBV19 and J is TRBJ1-1, with D perhaps matching TRBD1 (6 bases). The CDR3 loop spans 14 amino acids. V dropped 4 bases and J dropped 1 base, with 10 bases sitting between them. Germline CDR1 reads LNHDA; CDR2 reads SQIVND (reference sequence). CDR3 bases: TGTGCCAGTAGTACACGGACAGCGAACACTGAAGCTTTCTTT. Translating it yields CASSTRTANTEAFF.

Worth noting for this clone: One end of the junction fails to match germline, which may point to a read error. CDR3 sequence reads: CASSYYEGNGKLFF. The CDR3 coding sequence is TGTGCCAGCAGTTACTACGAGGGAAATGGAAAACTGTTTTTT. This chain joins TRBV6-5 and TRBJ1-4; D gene uncertain. Germline-derived CDR1 and CDR2 are MNHEY and SVGAGI. The CDR3 has 14 amino acids.

This chain connects TRBV24-1 to TRBJ1-2; TRBD1 aligns across 9 bases. CDR3 length equals 13 residues. Germline V gives CDR1 KGHDR, CDR2 SFDVKD. Trimming removed 5 bases from V and 5 bases from J; junction bases left unmatched: 2. The CDR3: CATSGDRDYGYTF. The CDR3, as DNA: TGTGCCACCAGTGGGGACAGGGATTATGGCTACACCTTC.

The gene calls are TRBV28 and TRBJ2-1; D is possibly TRBD2 (5 bases). Per the germline V gene, CDR1 is MDHEN and CDR2 is SYDVKM. The CDR3 extends over 14 amino acids. V gave up 10 bases and J gave up 3 bases, with 16 bases separating them. CDR3 nucleotides: TGTGCCACCTATCGCCCAGCGGACTACAATGAGCAGTTCTTC. Protein: CATYRPADYNEQFF.

The rearrangement uses TRBV5-1 and TRBJ2-5; D is possibly TRBD1 (7 bases). Germline CDR1 SGHRS, CDR2 YFSETQ. V lost 4 bases and J 4 bases, leaving 11 bases between the germline ends. The CDR3 length is 13 residues. The CDR3 region has the DNA TGCGCCAGCAGCCCCAGGGGGGTAGAGACCCAGTACTTC. It translates to CASSPRGVETQYF.

The V call is TRBV19, the J call TRBJ2-5, with D tentatively TRBD2 (5 bases). With 3 bases removed from V and 7 bases from J, the gap between germline ends came to 18 bases. The germline CDR1 and CDR2 sequences are LNHDA and SQIVND (reference sequence). The CDR3 runs 15 residues. CDR3 protein: CASSMRTPRFSTQYF. CDR3 coding DNA: TGTGCCAGTAGTATGAGGACTCCACGCTTTTCGACCCAGTACTTC.

The chain joins TRBV30 to TRBJ1-2; 10 nucleotides match TRBD1. The CDR3 spans 14 residues. The germline V gene encodes CDR1 GTSNPN and CDR2 SVGIG (reference sequence). The junction had 3 bases not matched to a gene; V was cut back by 5 bases and J by 0 bases. The CDR3: CAWGGTGANYGYTF. The CDR3 bases are TGTGCCTGGGGGGGGACAGGGGCTAACTATGGCTACACCTTC.

The chain employs TRBV6-5 and TRBJ1-2; a weak D match, TRBD1 (6 bases). V dropped 5 bases and J dropped 0 bases, with 13 bases sitting between them. The CDR3 length is 15 residues. CDR1 MNHEY and CDR2 SVGAGI come from the germline V gene. The CDR3 spells CASSLGRGPNYGYTF. The CDR3 DNA sequence: TGTGCCAGCAGTCTAGGCAGGGGCCCTAACTATGGCTACACCTTC.

The genes are TRBV7-3 and TRBJ1-2; TRBD1 matches at 8 bases. The ends lost 3 bases at V and 9 bases at J; junction bases unmatched: 18. From germline, CDR1 is SGHTA and CDR2 FQGTGA. There are 17 residues in the CDR3. CDR3 nucleotides: TGTGCCAGCAGCTTTCCTCGGACAGGGAGACAATTCCGGAGCTACACCTTC. It translates to CASSFPRTGRQFRSYTF.

The CDR3 sequence is CASSDDSRDRGSVNYGYTF. In DNA form, the CDR3 reads TGTGCCAGCAGTGACGACTCACGGGACAGGGGGTCCGTTAACTATGGCTACACCTTC. This chain uses TRBV6-1 with TRBJ1-2; 11 nucleotides agree with TRBD1. After removal of 3 bases from V and 1 base from J, the junction contained 13 bases not matched to a gene. The CDR3 loop spans 19 amino acids. Germline CDR1 and CDR2: MNHNS and SASEGT.

The V and J genes are TRBV3-1 (or the pseudogene TRBV3-2) and TRBJ1-6, with a weak D call TRBD1 (6 bases). The CDR3 has 14 residues. V was shortened by 4 bases and J by 9 bases, with 13 bases between the two germline ends. The V gene's germline CDR1 is LGHDT and CDR2 YNNKEL (reference sequence). CDR3 amino acids: CASSRRGGASPLHF. The DNA of the CDR3 is TGTGCCAGCAGCCGTCGTGGGGGGGCTTCACCCCTCCACTTT.

The CDR3 nucleotides read TGTGCCAGTAGTAGTAAGAGGGAGCCCCAGCATTTT. Protein product: CASSSKREPQHF. The V and J genes are TRBV19 and TRBJ1-5; D not certain. Germline V gene lookup returns CDR1 LNHDA and CDR2 SQIVND (reference sequence). Trimming took off 4 bases at V and 8 bases at J, with 9 bases between the two ends. This CDR3 is 12 amino acids long. Using reference TRBV19 and TRBJ1-5 for the parts outside the CDR3, the full variable domain is DGGITQSPKYLFRKEGQNVTLSCEQNLNHDAMYWYRQDPGQGLRLIYYSQIVNDFQKGDIAEGYSVSREKKESFPLTVTSAQKNPTAFYLCASSSKREPQHFGDGTRLSIL.

The chain carries TRBV7-3 and TRBJ2-1, with a possible D match to TRBD1 (6 bases). Trimming left V 5 bases short and J 7 bases short, with 18 bases between. This CDR3 has 15 amino acids. From germline, CDR1 is SGHTA and CDR2 FQGTGA. The CDR3 bases are TGTGCCAGCAGCGCTAAGGGGGAGTTCTGGAATGAGCAGTTCTTC. Translation: CASSAKGEFWNEQFF.

This chain uses TRBV2 with TRBJ1-6; a weak D match, TRBD1 (6 bases). V lost 5 bases to trimming and J lost 8 bases, with 13 bases between them. This CDR3 spans 14 amino acids. Germline loops: CDR1 SNHLY, CDR2 FYNNEI. CDR3 DNA: TGTGCCAGCAGTTCGGACAGTCACGATTCACCCCTCCACTTT. It yields the protein CASSSDSHDSPLHF. The whole variable domain, remainder taken from reference TRBV2 and TRBJ1-6, is EPEVTQTPSHQVTQMGQEVILRCVPISNHLYFYWYRQILGQKVEFLVSFYNNEISEKSEIFDDQFSVERPDGSNFTLKIRSTKLEDSAMYFCASSSDSHDSPLHFGNGTRLTVT.

This chain uses TRBV6-6 with TRBJ1-5; D not resolved. The CDR3 contains 14 residues. The V and J ends lost 8 bases and 3 bases respectively, with 14 bases between them. The germline V gene encodes CDR1 MNHNY and CDR2 SVGAGI (reference sequence). CDR3: CASSATEVNQPQHF. The CDR3 nucleotides are TGTGCCAGCTCAGCAACAGAAGTCAATCAGCCCCAGCATTTT.

The chain couples TRBV6-2 or TRBV6-3 to TRBJ2-7; TRBD2 aligns across 8 bases. Germline CDR1 is MNHEY and CDR2 is SVGEGT. The CDR3 spans 15 residues. Trimming at V came to 5 bases and at J to 3 bases, leaving 9 bases not matched to a gene. As DNA, the CDR3 is TGTGCCAGCAGTCTATACGGTAGCGGGATCTACGAGCAGTACTTC. Its protein product is CASSLYGSGIYEQYF.

The chain employs TRBV30 and TRBJ2-1; 11 nucleotides line up with TRBD2. Germline CDR1 reads GTSNPN; CDR2 reads SVGIG (reference sequence). V lost 3 bases and J lost 8; bases outside the gene matches: 15. The CDR3 runs 17 residues. The CDR3, as DNA: TGTGCCTGGAGAGGGAGACTAGCGGGAAACTCGGGGCATGAGCAGTTCTTC. It encodes CAWRGRLAGNSGHEQFF.

The V call is TRBV10-3, the J call TRBJ1-1; 9 nucleotides line up with TRBD1. CDR1 is ENHRY, CDR2 SYGVKD, per germline. The CDR3 length is 15 residues. The V gene end was trimmed by 8 bases and the J gene end by 1 base; junction bases not matched to a gene: 8. CDR3 loop: CAIGTGGAKNTEAFF. CDR3 nucleotides: TGTGCCATCGGTACAGGGGGCGCGAAGAACACTGAAGCTTTCTTT.

CDR3: CASRRGAGDTQYF. Written as DNA, the CDR3 is TGTGCCTCGAGAAGGGGAGCGGGAGATACGCAGTATTTT. The chain uses TRBV10-3 and TRBJ2-3, with D perhaps matching TRBD2 (6 bases). Per germline, CDR1 ENHRY and CDR2 SYGVKD. V lost 11 bases, J lost 5 bases, and 17 bases lay in between. The CDR3 consists of 13 residues.

The chain employs TRBV7-8 and TRBJ2-7, with 9 nucleotides matching TRBD1. This CDR3 contains 16 residues. CDR1 is SGHVS and CDR2 is FQNEAQ in the germline V gene. V dropped 5 bases and J dropped 4; count of bases not matched to a gene: 12. The CDR3 here is CASSLPPGQGAYEQYF. The CDR3 region has the DNA TGTGCCAGCAGCCTTCCTCCGGGACAGGGTGCTTACGAGCAGTACTTC.

This chain uses TRBV7-8 with TRBJ2-1; weak D call: TRBD1 (5 bases). Trimming shortened V by 5 bases and J by 6 bases, and 11 bases separated the two germline ends. CDR3 length: 13 amino acids. Germline-derived CDR1 and CDR2 are SGHVS and FQNEAQ. CDR3 sequence reads: CASSPVQGNEQFF. DNA for the CDR3: TGTGCCAGCAGCCCCGTTCAGGGCAATGAGCAGTTCTTC.

The chain is built from TRBV27 and TRBJ2-2; TRBD2 might be the D (6 bases). The CDR3 sequence is 17 residues long. Germline V gives CDR1 MNHEY, CDR2 SMNVEV (reference sequence). Between the trimmed V and J ends, which lost 6 bases and 1 base, there was a span of 18 bases. Here the CDR3 reads CASRPYPGLKNTGELFF. The DNA of the CDR3 is TGTGCCAGCAGACCTTATCCGGGACTCAAGAACACCGGGGAGCTGTTTTTT.

The rearrangement links TRBV30 to TRBJ2-5; D perhaps matches TRBD1 (5 bases). V gave up 0 bases and J gave up 3 bases, with 14 bases separating them. Germline CDR1 reads GTSNPN; CDR2 reads SVGIG (reference sequence). CDR3 length: 15 residues. In DNA, the CDR3 is TGTGCCTGGAGTGTACTCATAAAGGACAAAGAGACCCAGTACTTC. The encoded protein is CAWSVLIKDKETQYF.

V and J are TRBV19 and TRBJ1-5, with D unresolved. CDR1 is LNHDA and CDR2 is SQIVND in the germline V gene (reference sequence). This CDR3 comprises 16 residues. The V end lost 3 bases, the J end lost 2 bases, and 14 bases lay between the germline ends. The CDR3 reads CASSIPVRFGNQPQHF. DNA of the CDR3: TGTGCCAGTAGTATCCCCGTGAGGTTTGGCAATCAGCCCCAGCATTTT.

The CDR3 is CASSADQDLNTEAFF. DNA for the CDR3: TGTGCCAGCAGTGCGGACCAGGACTTGAACACTGAAGCTTTCTTT. The gene calls are TRBV28 and TRBJ1-1; unclear D gene. The CDR3 totals 15 residues. CDR1 is MDHEN and CDR2 is SYDVKM in the germline V gene. Trimming stripped 5 bases from V and 0 bases from J, with 13 bases between. Together with reference TRBV28 and TRBJ1-1, the CDR3 gives the full variable domain: DVKVTQSSRYLVKRTGEKVFLECVQDMDHENMFWYRQDPGLGLRLIYFSYDVKMKEKGDIPEGYSVSREKKERFSLILESASTNQTSMYLCASSADQDLNTEAFFGQGTRLTVV.

The chain uses TRBV4-1 and TRBJ1-2; TRBD1 aligns across 7 bases. The V and J ends lost 3 bases and 2 bases, in that order; junction bases with no gene match: 6. The CDR3 totals 15 residues. CDR1 and CDR2 from the germline V gene are MGHRA and YSYEKL. The CDR3 region has the DNA TGCGCCAGCAGCCAGGTGGGACAGATGAACTATGGCTACACCTTC. Translating gives CASSQVGQMNYGYTF.